Listed below are T cell receptor beta chains from one sample, sequenced in a study of blood T cells in healthy people across ages. MiXCR, applied by TCRdb to the 5' RACE reads, yields one record per CDR3 protein. Of hundreds of thousands of distinct CDR3 sequences in the sample, over 20% were seen once. The sequencing sample was made of blood. All receptors derive from a man aged 65 to 85 in good health. Both conserved end residues are part of each CDR3. Each record gives: V gene, J gene, D gene, clone size, CDR3 DNA, CDR3 protein. A D gene is named only where the DNA matches it firmly. Where a row states a size, it is once, few, many or the class of an expanded clone; other rows omit it.

>TRBV7-8|TRBJ2-4|-|-
TGTGCCAGCAGCCTAGTGGCGGGGTTGGGTCAGCTAGCCAAAAACATTCAGTACTTC
CASSLVAGLGQLAKNIQYF
>TRBV10-3|TRBJ2-1|-|-
TGTGCCATCAGTGAAGTGGCGGGACCCCGGGGTGAGCAGTTCTTC
CAISEVAGPRGEQFF
>TRBV11-2|TRBJ2-7|-|-
TGTGCCAGCAGCTTAAGCCGGGGACAGTCCTCCGGGGGACCCTACGAGCAGTACTTC
CASSLSRGQSSGGPYEQYF
>TRBV5-1|TRBJ2-5|-|-
TGCGCCAGCAGCTTAACAGCGCTCGGGGAGACCCAGTACTTC
CASSLTALGETQYF
>TRBV7-9|TRBJ1-4|TRBD1|-
TGTGCCAGCAGCTTAGCGCGGGGGACAGGGAATGAAAAACTGTTTTTT
CASSLARGTGNEKLFF
>TRBV18|TRBJ2-7|TRBD1|-
TGTGCCAGCTCACCAAGGGACAGTACCTACGAGCAGTACTTC
CASSPRDSTYEQYF
>TRBV14|TRBJ2-3|-|-
TGTGCCAGCAGCCAAGAGTTAGCGGATACGCAGTATTTT
CASSQELADTQYF
>TRBV11-2|TRBJ1-3|TRBD1|-
TGTGCCAGCAGCTCACAGGGGAAGGGAAACACCATATATTTT
CASSSQGKGNTIYF
>TRBV3-1|TRBJ2-7|-|few
TGTGCCAGCAGCCAAGATTTGACCTACGAGCAGTACTTC
CASSQDLTYEQYF
>TRBV11-2|TRBJ2-1|TRBD2|few
TGTGCCAGCAGCCCTTTAACAGATAGCGGGGTAGAGCAGTTCTTC
CASSPLTDSGVEQFF
>TRBV5-6|TRBJ2-7|-|-
TGTGCCAGCAGCTTTTCGCAGTCTTCCTACGAGCAGTACTTC
CASSFSQSSYEQYF
>TRBV15|TRBJ2-1|-|-
TGTGCCACCAGCAGAAGTAGGGGGTACAATGAGCAGTTCTTC
CATSRSRGYNEQFF
>TRBV2|TRBJ2-7|-|-
TGTGCCAGCGCCCGACAGGTCCTCTACGAGCAGTACTTC
CASARQVLYEQYF
>TRBV5-1|TRBJ2-1|TRBD2|many
TGTGCCAGCAGTTCGACTAGCGGGACCTACAATGAGCAGTTCTTC
CASSSTSGTYNEQFF
>TRBV7-9|TRBJ1-1|-|-
TGTGCCAGCAGCTACTTAGGGGACACTGAAGCTTTCTTT
CASSYLGDTEAFF